The 29 T cell receptor beta chains presented below share a single source sample, sequenced in a study of prognosis after radiotherapy for stage I lung cancer (dated by TCRdb to about 2021). Sequencing used an Illumina HiSeq 3000. The TCR beta CDR3 region was amplified from genomic DNA by two rounds of multiplex PCR. In the first round of PCR, primers specific to each TRBV and TRBJ gene were used, and the primer sequences are filed in Chinese patent CN105087789A. In TCRdb, the public reads were trimmed at Q25 with fastp and aligned with MiXCR, with productive beta chains retained. Each entry is one CDR3 protein sequence, shown with its most common DNA and genes. Here the sample has about 27,000 distinct CDR3 sequences; around 30% occur a single time. In total, the top ten clones hold about 33% of the sample. The sequencing here drew on PBMCs, taken before or after stereotactic body radiation therapy (not recorded which). Receptor source: a donor aged 50 or older with non-small cell lung cancer.

This clonotype occurred many times. This sequence joins TRBV10-3 and TRBJ2-7, with 8 bases lining up with TRBD2. Trimming took 1 base from V and 0 from J; bases not matched to a gene: 2. CDR1 and CDR2 (germline): ENHRY, SYGVKD. The CDR3 consists of 15 residues. This CDR3 reads CAISELAGNSYEQYF. CDR3 nucleotide sequence: TGTGCCATCAGTGAGTTAGCGGGGAACTCCTACGAGCAGTACTTC.

In its sample, this clonotype was seen many times. V gene TRBV5-5 combines with J gene TRBJ2-5, with D hard to call. This CDR3 spans 14 amino acids. In germline, CDR1 is SGHKS, CDR2 YYEKEE (reference sequence). V lost 0 bases to trimming and J lost 2 bases, with 8 bases between them. Here the CDR3 reads CASSLGSLQETQYF. CDR3 DNA: TGTGCCAGCAGCTTGGGGTCTTTACAAGAGACCCAGTACTTC.

This clonotype has at least ten counts. J is TRBJ1-2 and V is TRBV28; maybe TRBD1 (5 bases). Trimming pared 5 bases from V and 0 bases from J, leaving 16 bases between. The CDR3 consists of 16 residues. Germline CDR1 and CDR2: MDHEN and SYDVKM. CDR3: CASSRPGMEANYGYTF. The CDR3 nucleotides read TGTGCCAGCAGTCGCCCAGGGATGGAGGCTAACTATGGCTACACCTTC.

This clonotype came up many times. J is TRBJ2-7 and V is TRBV11-2, with 7 bases identical to TRBD1. CDR1 is SGHAT and CDR2 is FQNNGV in the germline V gene. V dropped 4 bases and J dropped 4; count of bases not matched to a gene: 7. This CDR3 has 14 residues. The CDR3 sequence: CASSSHRGAYEQYF. In DNA, the CDR3 is TGTGCCAGCAGCTCGCACAGGGGTGCATACGAGCAGTACTTC.

This clonotype was counted at least ten times. This sequence joins TRBV7-9 and TRBJ2-3, with D hard to call. The CDR3 extends over 13 amino acids. The V end lost 5 bases, the J end lost 4 bases, and 10 bases lay between the germline ends. Germline CDR1 SEHNR, CDR2 FQNEAQ (reference sequence). Here the CDR3 DNA reads TGTGCCAGCAGCATGACGATGGCAGATACGCAGTATTTT. This sequence encodes CASSMTMADTQYF.

There are many counts of this clonotype. The chain employs TRBV20-1 and TRBJ2-5; 10 bases align to TRBD2. Germline V gene sequence: CDR1 DFQATT, CDR2 SNEGSKA (reference sequence). The CDR3 totals 13 residues. Trimming at V came to 5 bases and at J to 5 bases, leaving 5 bases not matched to a gene. The CDR3 reads CSAFSGLAETQYF. The CDR3 coding sequence is TGCAGTGCTTTCTCGGGACTAGCGGAGACCCAGTACTTC.

This clonotype was detected many times. The rearrangement links TRBV11-2 to TRBJ2-7; maybe TRBD2 (6 bases). Trimming pared 0 bases from V and 2 bases from J, leaving 17 bases between. CDR1 is SGHAT, CDR2 FQNNGV, per germline. CDR3 size: 17 residues. The DNA of the CDR3 is TGTGCCAGCAGCTTAGATCGTGCGGGGCCGCCTGCCTACGAGCAGTACTTC. Translating gives CASSLDRAGPPAYEQYF.

This clonotype was picked up many times. The chain recombines TRBV6-1 with TRBJ1-5, with TRBD1 as a possible D gene (5 bases). The CDR3 is 15 amino acids. Germline CDR1 MNHNS, CDR2 SASEGT. Trimming left V 2 bases short and J 7 bases short, with 15 bases between. The DNA of the CDR3 is TGTGCCAGCAGTGAAACCCGGACATTCTCCCAGCCCCAGCATTTT. Translated, it gives CASSETRTFSQPQHF.

This clonotype was seen many times. The chain employs TRBV6-1 and TRBJ1-4; a possible D gene is TRBD1 (5 bases). V lost 6 bases and J 3 bases, leaving 26 bases between the germline ends. The CDR3 has 19 amino acids. Per germline, CDR1 MNHNS and CDR2 SASEGT. The CDR3 coding sequence is TGTGCCAGCAGGGTCCCTTCCGGGGCCGAGCCCGGAGCTAATGAAAAACTGTTTTTT. Residues: CASRVPSGAEPGANEKLFF.

In this sample, this clonotype turned up many times. The gene calls are TRBV2 and TRBJ2-3; D may be TRBD1 (6 bases). Germline assignment: CDR1 SNHLY and CDR2 FYNNEI. With 2 bases removed from V and 5 bases from J, the gap between germline ends came to 14 bases. The length of the CDR3 is 15 residues. CDR3 in DNA: TGTGCCAGCAGTGAACAGGGGAGCCCCGGAGATACGCAGTATTTT. This sequence encodes CASSEQGSPGDTQYF.

This clonotype was seen many times. This chain connects TRBV30 to TRBJ2-7; no reliable D call. Per germline, CDR1 GTSNPN and CDR2 SVGIG (reference sequence). The CDR3 totals 13 residues. V lost 0 bases to trimming and J lost 6 bases, with 12 bases between them. CDR3 sequence (DNA): TGTGCCTGGAGTGTACAAACAGCCCGCGAGCAGTACTTC. Protein sequence: CAWSVQTAREQYF.

The V and J genes are TRBV11-2 and TRBJ1-5; D is unresolved. Trimming left V 0 bases short and J 2 bases short, with 8 bases between. CDR1 and CDR2 (germline): SGHAT, FQNNGV. This CDR3 spans 15 amino acids. The CDR3 here is CASSLEGNGNQPQHF. The CDR3 nucleotides read TGTGCCAGCAGCTTAGAAGGGAATGGCAATCAGCCCCAGCATTTT.

Notes on this clonotype: With only one base between it and a far larger clone, this is likely a read error. The rearrangement links TRBV5-1 to TRBJ2-7; TRBD2 is a possible D gene (5 bases). CDR3 size: 16 residues. The V end was cut by 0 bases, the J end by 7 bases, with 20 bases between. Per germline, CDR1 SGHRS and CDR2 YFSETQ. CDR3 in DNA: TGCGCCAGCAGCTTGGCCCCACTAGGAGTAGACAATGAGCAGTACTTC. Residues: CASSLAPLGVDNEQYF.

There are many counts of this clonotype. The rearrangement uses TRBV12-3 or TRBV12-4 and TRBJ2-5, with D unclear. The V end was cut by 7 bases, the J end by 5 bases, with 11 bases between. The length of the CDR3 is 12 residues. This chain's CDR3 is CASTNQGETQYF. In DNA, the CDR3 is TGTGCCAGCACCAATCAAGGGGAGACCCAGTACTTC.

This clonotype was observed once. The junction does not match germline at one end; this may be a read error. The CDR3 here is CASSEGGINYGCTF. CDR3 coding DNA: TGTGCCAGCAGTGAAGGGGGCATCAACTATGGCTGCACCTTC. V and J are TRBV25-1 and TRBJ1-2; possible D gene TRBD1, 6 bases. Per the germline V gene, CDR1 is MGHDK and CDR2 is SYGVNS. CDR3 length equals 14 residues.

In its sample, this clonotype was seen many times. V is TRBV7-9 and J is TRBJ1-2; possible D gene TRBD1, 5 bases. The CDR3 totals 14 residues. From germline, CDR1 is SEHNR and CDR2 FQNEAQ (reference sequence). With 0 bases removed from V and 8 bases from J, the gap between germline ends came to 13 bases. CDR3 DNA: TGTGCCAGCAGCTTAGCGGGTGGGGCTGGAGGCTACACCTTC. This translates into CASSLAGGAGGYTF.

This clonotype was seen many times. This chain links TRBV20-1 with TRBJ2-1; D not certain. The V gene lost 3 bases and the J gene lost 3 bases, with 15 bases spanning the gap. Germline V gene data show CDR1 as DFQATT and CDR2 as SNEGSKA (reference sequence). The CDR3 extends over 15 amino acids. The CDR3 protein is CSARARADRYNEQFF. DNA of the CDR3: TGCAGTGCTAGGGCGCGTGCGGATCGCTACAATGAGCAGTTCTTC.

This chain joins TRBV6-4 and TRBJ2-2, with D perhaps TRBD1 (5 bases). V lost 0 bases and J lost 4, with 9 bases in between. Germline V gene data show CDR1 as MRHNA and CDR2 as SNTAGT. The CDR3 has 15 residues. The CDR3 DNA reads TGTGCCAGCAGTGACTCACCAGGGTCCACCGGGGAGCTGTTTTTT. As protein: CASSDSPGSTGELFF.

This clonotype was seen ten or more times. This chain links TRBV30 with TRBJ2-3, with D perhaps matching TRBD1 or TRBD2 (5 bases each). The CDR3 spans 14 residues. The germline gives CDR1 GTSNPN, CDR2 SVGIG (reference sequence). Trimming took off 4 bases at V and 4 bases at J, with 15 bases between the two ends. The CDR3 region has the DNA TGTGCCTGGACCCCGGGGCTAGTGGCAGATACGCAGTATTTT. Translation: CAWTPGLVADTQYF.

This clonotype was seen once. The V and J genes are TRBV6-1 and TRBJ2-5; TRBD1 matches 8 bases. With 1 base clipped from V and 4 bases from J, the junction kept 5 bases outside the gene matches. CDR3 length: 15 residues. Germline CDR1 MNHNS, CDR2 SASEGT. The CDR3 region is CASSEEDRVGETQYF. For the CDR3, the DNA is TGTGCCAGCAGTGAAGAGGACAGGGTGGGAGAGACCCAGTACTTC.

At least ten counts were recorded for this clonotype. This chain joins TRBV27 and TRBJ2-1; 9 bases are shared with TRBD2. J lost 6 bases, V lost 6 bases, and 6 bases had no gene match. CDR1 is MNHEY, CDR2 SMNVEV, per germline (reference sequence). The CDR3 loop spans 14 amino acids. The CDR3 nucleotides are TGTGCCAGCAGGCTAGCGGGGTTTAGCAATGAGCAGTTCTTC. Translating gives CASRLAGFSNEQFF.

The table lists this clonotype with many counts. The chain uses TRBV20-1 and TRBJ2-3; TRBD1 aligns across 7 bases. CDR3 length: 13 residues. Germline values: CDR1 DFQATT, CDR2 SNEGSKA (reference sequence). The CDR3 loop reads CNHWDSRSDTQYF. The CDR3 bases are TGCAACCATTGGGACAGCCGGTCGGATACGCAGTATTTT.

This clonotype was observed many times. The chain employs TRBV27 and TRBJ2-7; D is ambiguous. From germline, CDR1 is MNHEY and CDR2 SMNVEV (reference sequence). The V end was cut by 7 bases, the J end by 2 bases, with 21 bases between. This CDR3 has 16 residues. The CDR3 region has the DNA TGTGCCAGCACCCCATTGAGTGAAGGGATGGCCTACGAGCAGTACTTC. Protein: CASTPLSEGMAYEQYF.

This clonotype appeared many times. The genes are TRBV5-6 and TRBJ1-4; 7 bases are a match to TRBD1. V trimming: 5 bases; J trimming: 5 bases; junction bases outside the gene matches: 9. This CDR3 has 15 residues. The V gene's germline CDR1 is SGHDT and CDR2 YYEEEE. CDR3 in amino acids: CASRMYGDRNEKLFF. The CDR3 coding sequence is TGTGCCAGCAGGATGTACGGGGACAGAAATGAAAAACTGTTTTTT.

The V call is TRBV5-4, the J call TRBJ2-5; either TRBD1 or TRBD2 may fit D (7 bases each). This CDR3 spans 14 amino acids. V lost 1 base, J lost 4 bases, and 11 bases lay in between. The V gene's germline CDR1 is SGHNT and CDR2 YYREEE (reference sequence). In DNA, the CDR3 is TGTGCCAGCAGCTTGCAGGGGGGGGCAGAGACCCAGTACTTC. It codes for CASSLQGGAETQYF.

The chain links TRBV2 to TRBJ1-1, with D maybe TRBD1 (6 bases). V lost 9 bases and J 11 bases, leaving 22 bases between the germline ends. The V gene's germline CDR1 is SNHLY and CDR2 FYNNEI. The CDR3 spans 13 residues. CDR3 loop: CARTRDIGSWAFF. CDR3 nucleotides: TGTGCCAGAACCAGGGACATTGGCAGTTGGGCTTTCTTT. Supplemented by reference TRBV2 and TRBJ1-1, the full variable domain reads EPEVTQTPSHQVTQMGQEVILRCVPISNHLYFYWYRQILGQKVEFLVSFYNNEISEKSEIFDDQFSVERPDGSNFTLKIRSTKLEDSAMYFCARTRDIGSWAFFGQGTRLTVV.

This clonotype qualifies as medium-sized. CDR3 loop: CASSYLHSQTGELFF. The CDR3 DNA follows: TGTGCCAGCAGTTATCTTCACAGCCAGACCGGGGAGCTGTTTTTT. The chain carries TRBV28 and TRBJ2-2; D is unclear. CDR1 and CDR2 (germline): MDHEN, SYDVKM. V was shortened by 4 bases and J by 5 bases, with 14 bases between the two germline ends. The CDR3 length is 15 residues.

This clonotype was detected many times. The chain uses TRBV5-6 and TRBJ1-2, with D uncertain. Germline V CDR1 and CDR2: SGHDT, YYEEEE. The CDR3 is 11 residues long. The V end lost 7 bases, the J end lost 4 bases, and 8 bases lay between the germline ends. CDR3 sequence: CASGVSYGYTF. CDR3 DNA sequence: TGTGCCAGCGGGGTTAGCTATGGCTACACCTTC.

This clonotype was picked up many times. The chain has TRBV19 and TRBJ1-1; D call uncertain. Germline values: CDR1 LNHDA, CDR2 SQIVND (reference sequence). The CDR3 is 14 amino acids. Trimming shortened V by 6 bases and J by 0 bases, and 11 bases separated the two germline ends. The CDR3 region has the DNA TGTGCCAGTAGATCTGTCTCCATGAACACTGAAGCTTTCTTT. Residues: CASRSVSMNTEAFF.